What follows are 18 T cell receptor beta chains derived from one specimen sequenced in a study of response to subunit inactivated influenza vaccine. TCRdb reprocessed the RT-PCR reads via MiXCR and lists one record per CDR3 protein. The sample holds roughly 700,000 distinct CDR3 sequences, roughly 13% seen once. The source was PBMCs from blood, collected roughly 2 weeks before vaccination. The receptor source for this set is a man aged 45-65 years who received an inactivated influenza vaccine.

The chain employs TRBV30 and TRBJ1-1; D remains unclear. The CDR3 runs to 11 residues. V gave up 2 bases and J gave up 4 bases, with 5 bases separating them. Germline CDR1 and CDR2: GTSNPN and SVGIG (reference sequence). CDR3 region: CAWSSTTEAFF. The DNA for the CDR3 is TGTGCCTGGAGTTCGACCACTGAAGCTTTCTTT.

The chain joins TRBV11-1 to TRBJ2-3; D is ambiguous. With 6 bases removed from V and 3 bases from J, the gap between germline ends came to 10 bases. The CDR3 contains 13 residues. CDR1 and CDR2 (germline): SGHAT, FQDESV (reference sequence). The CDR3 is CASRTLGTDTQYF. The CDR3 DNA reads TGTGCCAGCAGGACCCTGGGGACAGATACGCAGTATTTT.

For this clonotype: Relative to the germline gene, one junction end is altered; a read error may explain this. This sequence joins TRBV12-3 or TRBV12-4 and TRBJ2-3, with D maybe TRBD2 (5 bases). The CDR3 totals 14 residues. The CDR3 protein is CAGSLTIATDTQYF. The CDR3 region has the DNA TGTGCCGGCAGTTTAACGATAGCGACAGATACGCAGTATTTT.

This clonotype was detected a few times. This chain uses TRBV4-3 with TRBJ1-2; possible D gene TRBD1, 5 bases. Germline CDR1 and CDR2: LGHNA and YSLEER. The V and J ends lost 0 bases and 4 bases respectively, with 9 bases between them. The CDR3 is made up of 14 amino acids. CDR3 region: CASSQEVGAYGYTF. The DNA of the CDR3 is TGCGCCAGCAGCCAAGAGGTCGGGGCCTATGGCTACACCTTC.

This clonotype was seen only a few times. J is TRBJ2-1 and V is TRBV5-1; D is possibly TRBD1 or TRBD2 (5 bases each). This CDR3 comprises 17 residues. V was trimmed by 3 bases and J by 2 bases, leaving 18 bases between them. The germline CDR1 and CDR2 sequences are SGHRS and YFSETQ. The CDR3 sequence: CASSSRGVRGPYNEQFF. The DNA of the CDR3 is TGCGCCAGCAGCTCGCGTGGAGTGAGGGGCCCCTACAATGAGCAGTTCTTC. Based on the CDR3 plus reference TRBV5-1 and TRBJ2-1, the full variable domain is KAGVTQTPRYLIKTRGQQVTLSCSPISGHRSVSWYQQTPGQGLQFLFEYFSETQRNKGNFPGRFSGRQFSNSRSEMNVSTLELGDSALYLCASSSRGVRGPYNEQFFGPGTRLTVL.

The genes are TRBV11-3 and TRBJ2-1, with no clear D. Trimming left V 1 base short and J 4 bases short, with 14 bases between. The germline V gene encodes CDR1 SGHNT and CDR2 YENEEA. The CDR3 length is 16 residues. CDR3 nucleotide sequence: TGTGCCAGCAGCTTAGGCCTGGCGACGGATTACAATGAGCAGTTCTTC. It codes for CASSLGLATDYNEQFF.

The chain employs TRBV20-1 and TRBJ1-4; 11 bases line up with TRBD1. Unmatched junction bases numbered 15, after V lost 6 bases and J lost 0 bases. CDR3 length: 19 amino acids. Germline V CDR1 and CDR2: DFQATT, SNEGSKA (reference sequence). The CDR3 DNA sequence: TGCAGTGCCCACCCCTCGGTGGGACAGGGGGATGCAACTAATGAAAAACTGTTTTTT. It is translated as CSAHPSVGQGDATNEKLFF.

Many counts were recorded for this clonotype. The chain combines TRBV7-9 with TRBJ1-3, with a possible D match to TRBD1 (5 bases). CDR3 length: 17 residues. The V and J ends lost 1 base and 0 bases respectively, with 13 bases between them. CDR1 is SEHNR and CDR2 is FQNEAQ in the germline V gene (reference sequence). CDR3 sequence: CASSLGAGRTSGNTIYF. CDR3 coding DNA: TGTGCCAGCAGCTTAGGGGCGGGGCGGACCTCTGGAAACACCATATATTTT.

This clonotype has a handful of counts. The chain couples TRBV13 to TRBJ2-3, with 10 bases fitting TRBD1. The CDR3 is made up of 16 amino acids. The V gene end was trimmed by 4 bases and the J gene end by 4 bases; junction bases not matched to a gene: 8. The germline V gene encodes CDR1 PRHDT and CDR2 FYEKMQ (reference sequence). This chain's CDR3 is CASSSPGQGFADTQYF. The CDR3 DNA reads TGTGCCAGCAGCTCCCCGGGACAGGGGTTTGCAGATACGCAGTATTTT.

This chain connects TRBV12-3 or TRBV12-4 to TRBJ2-4; 11 bases match TRBD2. The CDR3 is made up of 13 amino acids. The trim removed 5 bases at V and 15 bases at J, leaving 9 bases unmatched. The CDR3 loop reads CASSPFSGGVLYF. The CDR3 bases are TGTGCCAGCAGTCCATTTAGCGGGGGGGTTTTGTACTTC.

This clonotype was found a few times. The chain links TRBV29-1 to TRBJ2-5, with D possibly being TRBD1 or TRBD2 (5 bases each). Germline-derived CDR1 and CDR2 are SQVTM and ANQGSEA. V lost 3 bases and J 5 bases, leaving 10 bases between the germline ends. The CDR3 has 12 amino acids. CDR3 sequence reads: CSVDTGRETQYF. The CDR3, as DNA: TGCAGCGTTGACACGGGACGGGAGACCCAGTACTTC.

The V call is TRBV10-3, the J call TRBJ2-5; a possible D gene is TRBD2 (7 bases). Germline lookup yields CDR1 ENHRY and CDR2 SYGVKD. With 3 bases removed from V and 5 bases from J, the gap between germline ends came to 10 bases. The CDR3 length is 13 residues. The CDR3 is CAISDGGGETQYF. CDR3 nucleotide sequence: TGTGCCATCAGTGATGGGGGGGGCGAGACCCAGTACTTC.

The chain combines TRBV27 with TRBJ1-6, with a weak D call TRBD1 (5 bases). This CDR3 comprises 15 residues. Germline V gene sequence: CDR1 MNHEY, CDR2 SMNVEV (reference sequence). Between the trimmed V and J ends, which lost 4 bases and 7 bases, there was a span of 14 bases. This CDR3 is CASSSTGTVNSPLHF. As DNA, the CDR3 is TGTGCCAGCAGTTCGACCGGGACGGTAAATTCACCCCTCCACTTT.

This clonotype was detected a few times. The V call is TRBV11-1, the J call TRBJ2-2; 8 nucleotides agree with TRBD1. Germline loops: CDR1 SGHAT, CDR2 FQDESV (reference sequence). V was pared by 11 bases and J by 8 bases, with 13 bases of the junction left unmatched. The CDR3 loop spans 14 amino acids. The CDR3 DNA reads TGTGCCTCTACCCAGGGGGCCTTCGGAGGGGAGCTGTTTTTT. Translated, it gives CASTQGAFGGELFF.

This chain's CDR3 is CSARAPNGDTQYF. As DNA, the CDR3 is TGCAGTGCTAGGGCCCCCAACGGAGATACGCAGTATTTT. The rearrangement joins TRBV20-1 to TRBJ2-3; D is ambiguous. Germline assignment: CDR1 DFQATT and CDR2 SNEGSKA (reference sequence). The CDR3 covers 13 residues. Deletions cut 3 bases from V and 5 bases from J, with 12 bases between.

The table lists this clonotype with a few counts. The chain carries TRBV12-3 or TRBV12-4 and TRBJ2-1; 7 bases line up with TRBD2. V was clipped by 10 bases and J by 3 bases; unmatched bases: 12. This CDR3 comprises 15 residues. This chain's CDR3 is CATHPVSGLYNEQFF. DNA of the CDR3: TGTGCCACCCACCCAGTTAGCGGGCTCTACAATGAGCAGTTCTTC.

The chain employs TRBV29-1 and TRBJ2-7; D gene unclear. Deletions cut 3 bases from V and 6 bases from J, with 9 bases between. This CDR3 is built from 11 residues. CDR1 SQVTM and CDR2 ANQGSEA come from the germline V gene. The CDR3 coding sequence is TGCAGCGTTGAGGACCCATCCGAGCAGTACTTC. This encodes CSVEDPSEQYF.

V gene TRBV6-1 combines with J gene TRBJ2-5, with 12 bases lining up with TRBD1. Germline assignment: CDR1 MNHNS and CDR2 SASEGT. The CDR3 is 16 residues long. After removal of 3 bases from V and 4 bases from J, the junction contained 6 bases not matched to a gene. Here the CDR3 DNA reads TGTGCCAGCAGTGATCCGGGACAGGGGGCGGGAGAGACCCAGTACTTC. Its protein product is CASSDPGQGAGETQYF.